These T cell receptor beta chains were read from a single sample in a study of blood T cells in healthy people across ages. TCRdb redid the calling of the 5' RACE reads with MiXCR, one entry per CDR3 protein. The profile shows just under 550,000 distinct CDR3 sequences, 24% of them singletons. These data also featured in a second study, about T cells of mothers and their children.

Sequencing was carried out using blood. These receptors were collected from a boy aged 5-17 years in good health. Each CDR3 is given with its conserved first and last residue. D genes are given only for firm matches. The size field is filled for only some rows; it gives once, few, many or a size class.

NA	TRBV4-1	TRBJ1-6	NA	16	CASSQDVGILSSPLHF	TGCGCCAGCAGCCAAGATGTGGGGATTCTAAGTTCACCCCTCCACTTT
TRBD1	TRBV5-6	TRBJ2-3	NA	18	CASSIPGTGASSTDTQYF	TGTGCCAGCAGCATTCCCGGGACAGGTGCTTCAAGCACAGATACGCAGTATTTT
NA	TRBV3-1	TRBJ2-5	NA	16	CANSQDATGRLETQYF	TGTGCCAACAGCCAAGATGCTACAGGGAGGTTAGAGACCCAGTACTTC
NA	TRBV7-3	TRBJ1-1	NA	17	CASSLTGKHIRGTEAFF	TGTGCCAGCAGCTTAACGGGCAAGCATATAAGGGGCACTGAAGCTTTCTTT
TRBD2	TRBV20-1	TRBJ2-4	NA	17	CSARDPNQRGGKNIQYF	TGCAGTGCTAGAGATCCCAATCAGCGGGGGGGCAAAAACATTCAGTACTTC
TRBD1	TRBV28	TRBJ1-4	few	14	CASSLQGASEKLFF	TGTGCCAGCAGTTTACAGGGGGCAAGTGAAAAACTGTTTTTT
NA	TRBV11-2	TRBJ2-1	few	15	CASSPLRDGYNEQFF	TGTGCCAGCAGTCCCCTCCGGGACGGCTACAATGAGCAGTTCTTC
NA	TRBV7-7	TRBJ2-7	NA	14	CASSLNQASYEQYF	TGTGCTAGCAGCTTAAATCAGGCTTCCTACGAGCAGTACTTC
TRBD1	TRBV18	TRBJ1-2	NA	17	CASSPVVGGGAGYGYTF	TGTGCCAGCTCACCAGTCGTTGGAGGGGGCGCGGGCTATGGCTACACCTTC
NA	TRBV14	TRBJ2-4	NA	16	CASSQGLARPKNIQYF	TGTGCCAGCAGCCAAGGGTTAGCAAGGCCCAAAAACATTCAGTACTTC
TRBD1	TRBV5-1	TRBJ1-1	NA	16	CASSDRDSDGNTEAFF	TGCGCCAGCAGCGACCGGGACAGCGACGGGAACACTGAAGCTTTCTTT
TRBD1	TRBV6-5	TRBJ1-3	NA	15	CASSRTGESGNTIYF	TGTGCCAGCAGCCGGACAGGGGAATCAGGAAACACCATATATTTT
NA	TRBV29-1	TRBJ2-1	NA	13	CSVGPLAGGGQFF	TGCAGCGTTGGTCCCCTAGCCGGGGGAGGGCAGTTCTTC
NA	TRBV20-1	TRBJ2-1	NA	15	CSARDTGTERNEQFF	TGCAGTGCTAGAGATACCGGGACGGAGAGAAATGAGCAGTTCTTC
NA	TRBV29-1	TRBJ2-7	few	14	CSVCRGDRSYEQYF	TGCAGCGTTTGCAGGGGGGACCGCTCCTACGAGCAGTACTTC